The next 29 T cell receptor beta chains were all read from a single sample in a study of shared clonotypes between healthy human individuals. The method was immunoSEQ multiplex PCR; TCRdb's version includes in-frame clones alone and lacks a portion of them. The sample shows more than 2 million clones, 85% to 95% of them seen only once. Sample: naive CD4+ T cells sorted from blood. Subset in this sample: CD45RA+ positively selected. The receptors come from a man between 18 and 29 years old in good health.

As concerns this clone: Other DNA sequences in this sample translate to the same CDR3. The J gene is TRBJ2-1, the V gene TRBV18; TRBD2 agrees at 9 bases. Trimming cost V 3 bases and J 1 base; bases outside gene matches: 1. This CDR3 has 15 amino acids. CDR1 and CDR2 (germline): KGHSH, LQKENI. This CDR3 is CASSPLAGSYNEQFF. In DNA, the CDR3 is TGTGCCAGCTCACCGCTAGCGGGGTCCTACAATGAGCAGTTCTTC.

The chain is built from TRBV4-1 and TRBJ2-1, with D tentatively TRBD2 (5 bases). CDR1 MGHRA and CDR2 YSYEKL come from the germline V gene. This CDR3 spans 15 amino acids. Trimming removed 1 base from V and 10 bases from J, with 17 bases in between. Here the CDR3 reads CASSQGLAANWEQFF. CDR3 coding DNA: TGCGCCAGCAGCCAAGGGCTAGCAGCCAACTGGGAGCAGTTCTTC.

The table lists this clone with a count of one. V and J are TRBV19 and TRBJ1-5; 11 positions match TRBD1. With V trimmed by 4 bases and J by 6 bases, 8 bases remained unmatched. This CDR3 comprises 16 residues. Germline CDR1 and CDR2: LNHDA and SQIVND (reference sequence). The CDR3 loop reads CASSNGDRGSSQPQHF. DNA for the CDR3: TGTGCCAGTAGTAACGGGGACAGGGGGTCGAGTCAGCCCCAGCATTTT.

This clone was counted a single time. V gene TRBV5-1 combines with J gene TRBJ2-1; D might be TRBD1 or TRBD2, each matching 5 bases. This CDR3 is 14 amino acids long. Trimming stripped 1 base from V and 12 bases from J, with 17 bases between. Germline lookup yields CDR1 SGHRS and CDR2 YFSETQ. The DNA for the CDR3 is TGCGCCAGCAGCTTGCCTTCCCGGGACGAGTGGCAGTTCTTC. It is translated as CASSLPSRDEWQFF.

In its sample, this clone was seen once. The chain employs TRBV4-1 and TRBJ2-7; unclear D gene. The germline CDR1 and CDR2 sequences are MGHRA and YSYEKL. The V and J ends lost 0 bases and 6 bases respectively, with 15 bases between them. The CDR3 is made up of 15 amino acids. The chain's CDR3 is CASSQEIVKSREQYF. CDR3 sequence (DNA): TGCGCCAGCAGCCAAGAGATAGTAAAGAGTCGCGAGCAGTACTTC.

The V call is TRBV5-1, the J call TRBJ2-3; D is unclear. The CDR3 consists of 15 residues. Germline V gene lookup returns CDR1 SGHRS and CDR2 YFSETQ. V was cut by 4 bases and J by 0 bases, with 12 bases left in between. In DNA form, the CDR3 reads TGCGCCAGCAGCCATGGGTCCCCTAGCACAGATACGCAGTATTTT. Translation gives CASSHGSPSTDTQYF. Supplemented by reference TRBV5-1 and TRBJ2-3, the full variable domain reads KAGVTQTPRYLIKTRGQQVTLSCSPISGHRSVSWYQQTPGQGLQFLFEYFSETQRNKGNFPGRFSGRQFSNSRSEMNVSTLELGDSALYLCASSHGSPSTDTQYFGPGTRLTVL.

V is TRBV6-1 and J is TRBJ1-5; D is unclear. Trimming pared 8 bases from V and 3 bases from J, leaving 14 bases between. Looked up from germline, CDR1 is MNHNS and CDR2 is SASEGT. This CDR3 contains 14 residues. In nucleotides, the CDR3 is TGTGCCAGCGGGTTCGAAGGCCTCAATCAGCCCCAGCATTTT. Amino acids: CASGFEGLNQPQHF.

V and J are TRBV11-2 and TRBJ2-7; D perhaps matches TRBD2 (5 bases). The germline V gene encodes CDR1 SGHAT and CDR2 FQNNGV. The CDR3 runs to 14 residues. Between the trimmed V and J ends, which lost 1 base and 7 bases, there was a span of 14 bases. The CDR3 here is CASSLVLGGPEQYF. The CDR3 nucleotides are TGTGCCAGCAGCTTAGTTCTAGGAGGCCCGGAGCAGTACTTC.

The genes are TRBV4-1 and TRBJ2-4; the match to TRBD1 covers 7 bases. The trim removed 0 bases at V and 0 bases at J, leaving 14 bases unmatched. The CDR3 covers 20 residues. The germline CDR1 and CDR2 sequences are MGHRA and YSYEKL. The CDR3 sequence is CASSQDGQAIFNLAKNIQYF. The CDR3 DNA reads as TGCGCCAGCAGCCAAGATGGACAGGCTATCTTCAACTTAGCCAAAAACATTCAGTACTTC.

This chain joins TRBV5-1 and TRBJ1-2, with D perhaps TRBD1 (5 bases). The CDR3 runs 15 residues. Germline CDR1 reads SGHRS; CDR2 reads YFSETQ. Trimming removed 2 bases from V and 2 bases from J, with 13 bases in between. CDR3 coding DNA: TGCGCCAGCAGCTTACCTCAGGGAGGGAACTATGGCTACACCTTC. Translation: CASSLPQGGNYGYTF.

CDR3 region: CASSSTVYGYTF. Here the CDR3 DNA reads TGTGCCAGCAGTTCGACAGTTTATGGCTACACCTTC. This sequence joins TRBV6-5 and TRBJ1-2; D might be TRBD1 (5 bases). Germline assignment: CDR1 MNHEY and CDR2 SVGAGI. CDR3 size: 12 residues. V was clipped by 4 bases and J by 5 bases, with 8 bases between them.

The J gene is TRBJ2-2, the V gene TRBV27; perhaps TRBD2 as D (7 bases). The CDR3 loop spans 14 amino acids. The V gene lost 5 bases and the J gene lost 6 bases, with 13 bases spanning the gap. Germline CDR1 and CDR2: MNHEY and SMNVEV (reference sequence). CDR3: CASSRGGKAGELFF. CDR3 DNA: TGTGCCAGCAGTAGGGGGGGAAAAGCCGGGGAGCTGTTTTTT.

V is TRBV5-1 and J is TRBJ2-5, with 9 bases aligning to TRBD2. V dropped 0 bases and J dropped 5; count of bases not matched to a gene: 8. Germline CDR1 is SGHRS and CDR2 is YFSETQ. CDR3 length: 16 amino acids. The CDR3 loop reads CASSLANSGSAETQYF. In DNA, the CDR3 is TGCGCCAGCAGCTTGGCGAATAGCGGGAGTGCGGAGACCCAGTACTTC.

This clone was observed a single time. The J gene is TRBJ2-3, the V gene TRBV5-1; TRBD1 matches at 10 bases. The trim removed 2 bases at V and 5 bases at J, leaving 5 bases unmatched. The CDR3 is 15 residues long. Germline V gene sequence: CDR1 SGHRS, CDR2 YFSETQ. As DNA, the CDR3 is TGCGCCAGCAGCTTCCAGGACAGGGGGGTAGATACGCAGTATTTT. It encodes CASSFQDRGVDTQYF.

V usage is TRBV30 and J usage is TRBJ2-5; 7 bases are shared with TRBD1. There are 13 residues in the CDR3. V lost 3 bases, J lost 5 bases, and 6 bases stayed unmatched. The germline CDR1 and CDR2 sequences are GTSNPN and SVGIG (reference sequence). CDR3 in DNA: TGTGCCTGGAGACAGGGGCCCTCCGAGACCCAGTACTTC. Translated, it gives CAWRQGPSETQYF.

This clone was detected once. The rearrangement uses TRBV11-2 and TRBJ1-2; D is possibly TRBD1 (5 bases). The CDR3 is made up of 11 amino acids. Germline CDR1 is SGHAT and CDR2 is FQNNGV. Deletions cut 1 base from V and 10 bases from J, with 7 bases between. CDR3 sequence (DNA): TGTGCCAGCAGCTTAGGACAGATCTACACCTTC. Translation: CASSLGQIYTF.

About this clone itself: Other DNA sequences from this sample encode an identical CDR3 as well. The chain joins TRBV27 to TRBJ2-7; D might be TRBD1 or TRBD2, each matching 5 bases. CDR3 length: 16 residues. The V and J ends lost 6 bases and 1 base respectively, with 19 bases between them. From germline, CDR1 is MNHEY and CDR2 SMNVEV (reference sequence). The CDR3 coding sequence is TGTGCCAGCAGGAAAGACGGGACCCCCGTTTCCTACGAGCAGTACTTC. This gives the protein CASRKDGTPVSYEQYF.

The gene calls are TRBV6-5 and TRBJ2-1; TRBD2 might be the D (6 bases). The CDR3 totals 14 residues. The germline V gene has CDR1 MNHEY and CDR2 SVGAGI. Trimming took off 6 bases at V and 7 bases at J, with 16 bases between the two ends. The DNA of the CDR3 is TGTGCCAGCAGCGGAGGGTCTAGGAAGAATGAGCAGTTCTTC. Amino acids: CASSGGSRKNEQFF.

The rearrangement joins TRBV10-1 to TRBJ2-7; 11 bases line up with TRBD2. This CDR3 comprises 17 residues. J lost 5 bases, V lost 0 bases, and 9 bases had no gene match. Germline CDR1 WNHNN, CDR2 SYGVQD (reference sequence). The CDR3 DNA is TGCGCCAGCAGTGAGTCTAGGCTAGCGGGAGGTAAAGACGAGCAGTACTTC. Translation gives CASSESRLAGGKDEQYF.

The genes are TRBV19 and TRBJ1-6, with 7 bases identical to TRBD1. Germline loops: CDR1 LNHDA, CDR2 SQIVND (reference sequence). This CDR3 has 15 amino acids. Losses at the gene ends were 0 bases for V and 7 bases for J; bases not matched to a gene: 3. The CDR3 region has the DNA TGTGCCAGTAGTATAGATGGAGGGGGCAATTCACCCCTCCACTTT. Amino acid sequence: CASSIDGGGNSPLHF.

The chain couples TRBV6-6 to TRBJ1-1; 8 bases fit TRBD1. Germline loops: CDR1 MNHNY, CDR2 SVGAGI (reference sequence). The CDR3 consists of 14 residues. J was trimmed by 3 bases and V by 6 bases; bases with no gene match: 6. Written as DNA, the CDR3 is TGTGCCAGCAGACTTTCGACAGGGGACACTGAAGCTTTCTTT. Its translation is CASRLSTGDTEAFF.

This clone was seen once. The V gene is TRBV18, the J gene TRBJ2-4; D gene uncertain. In germline, CDR1 is KGHSH, CDR2 LQKENI. The CDR3 totals 14 residues. The ends were cut back, 3 bases at V and 5 bases at J, with 11 bases in the middle. The CDR3 here is CASSPALEENIQYF. CDR3 nucleotide sequence: TGTGCCAGCTCACCGGCGCTAGAGGAAAACATTCAGTACTTC.

The CDR3 nucleotides are TGTGCCAGCAGCCAGAACCCGGCCTACAATGAGCAGTTCTTC. The encoded protein is CASSQNPAYNEQFF. The V call is TRBV7-3, the J call TRBJ2-1; no definite D call. With 5 bases removed from V and 2 bases from J, the gap between germline ends came to 10 bases. This CDR3 region has 14 residues. From germline, CDR1 is SGHTA and CDR2 FQGTGA.

This chain joins TRBV6-5 and TRBJ1-4; D is possibly TRBD1 (5 bases). The CDR3 loop spans 16 amino acids. Trimming left V 2 bases short and J 8 bases short, with 18 bases between. Germline V gene data show CDR1 as MNHEY and CDR2 as SVGAGI. For the CDR3, the DNA is TGTGCCAGCAGTTACCGAGTCGTGGGGGGAAGGGAAAAACTGTTTTTT. Its translation: CASSYRVVGGREKLFF.

This clone was seen only a few times. Distinct nucleotide sequences in the sample also encode this CDR3. The rearrangement uses TRBV6-5 and TRBJ2-2, with 11 bases lining up with TRBD1. The junction had 8 bases not matched to a gene; V was cut back by 9 bases and J by 5 bases. The CDR3 extends over 15 amino acids. Germline V gene data show CDR1 as MNHEY and CDR2 as SVGAGI. The CDR3 DNA reads TGTGCCAGTCGAGCCGGGACAGGGGGAACCGGGGAGCTGTTTTTT. Protein sequence: CASRAGTGGTGELFF.

V usage is TRBV5-6 and J usage is TRBJ1-2, with D possibly matching TRBD1 (5 bases). The CDR3 covers 12 residues. CDR1 is SGHDT and CDR2 is YYEEEE in the germline V gene. V was trimmed by 4 bases and J by 4 bases, leaving 8 bases between them. CDR3 coding DNA: TGTGCCAGCAGCACCGGGACCTATGGCTACACCTTC. Protein sequence: CASSTGTYGYTF.

V is TRBV7-3 and J is TRBJ2-2, with D possibly being TRBD2 (6 bases). Germline-derived CDR1 and CDR2 are SGHTA and FQGTGA. CDR3 length: 14 residues. V lost 6 bases to trimming and J lost 5 bases, with 13 bases between them. CDR3 sequence: CASSRRGETGELFF. The CDR3 DNA reads as TGTGCCAGCAGTCGTCGCGGGGAAACCGGGGAGCTGTTTTTT.

V gene TRBV2 combines with J gene TRBJ2-4, with unresolved D. The CDR3 sequence is 13 residues long. Germline V lookup: CDR1 SNHLY, CDR2 FYNNEI. Trimming pared 6 bases from V and 0 bases from J, leaving 6 bases between. CDR3 region: CASRLIAKNIQYF. In nucleotides, the CDR3 is TGTGCCAGCAGATTAATAGCCAAAAACATTCAGTACTTC.

CDR3 in DNA: TGTGCCAGCAGCCCGACTAGCGGGGCCCCCTACGAGCAGTACTTC. Protein product: CASSPTSGAPYEQYF. The genes are TRBV5-4 and TRBJ2-7; TRBD2 agrees at 11 bases. The germline V gene encodes CDR1 SGHNT and CDR2 YYREEE (reference sequence). With V trimmed by 4 bases and J by 2 bases, 5 bases remained unmatched. This CDR3 has 15 amino acids.